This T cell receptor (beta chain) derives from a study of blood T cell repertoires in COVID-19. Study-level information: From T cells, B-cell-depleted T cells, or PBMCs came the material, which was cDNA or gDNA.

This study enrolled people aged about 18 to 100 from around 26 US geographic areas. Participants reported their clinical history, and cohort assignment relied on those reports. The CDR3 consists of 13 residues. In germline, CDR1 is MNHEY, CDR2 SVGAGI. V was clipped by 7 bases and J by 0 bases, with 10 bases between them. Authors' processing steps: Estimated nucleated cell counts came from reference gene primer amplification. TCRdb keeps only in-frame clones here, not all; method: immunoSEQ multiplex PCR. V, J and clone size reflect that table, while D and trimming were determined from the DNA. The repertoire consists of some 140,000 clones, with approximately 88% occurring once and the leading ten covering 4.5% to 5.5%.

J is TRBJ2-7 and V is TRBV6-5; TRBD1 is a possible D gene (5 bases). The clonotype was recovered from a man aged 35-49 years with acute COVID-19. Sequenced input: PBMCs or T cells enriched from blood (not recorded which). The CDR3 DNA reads TGTGCCAGCAAAGAGGACAACTCCTACGAGCAGTACTTC. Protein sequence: CASKEDNSYEQYF.